These T cell receptor beta chains were read from a single sample in a study of blood T cell repertoires in COVID-19. Libraries were prepared by immunoSEQ multiplex PCR; TCRdb keeps only in-frame clonotypes and omits some of them. This table holds approximately 130,000 clones, 75% to 90% found once. The specimen was peripheral blood. These receptors all come from a man between 70 and 80 years old with active or convalescent COVID-19. CDR3s include the opening cysteine and the closing phenylalanine or tryptophan.

j_call | v_call | cdr3_aa
TRBJ2-3 | TRBV28 | CASSTLAGEGDTQYF
TRBJ2-7 | TRBV13 | CASSPGLAGLGEQYF
TRBJ2-5 | TRBV7-3 | CASSPGLASRMGAQYF
TRBJ1-1 | TRBV11-2 | CASSFRRTGVTEAFF
TRBJ2-2 | TRBV30 | CAWSFSGQSTGELFF
TRBJ1-1 | TRBV7-8 | CASSLGTANTEAFF
TRBJ1-5 | TRBV6-5 | CASSRVGQGNQPQHF
TRBJ2-1 | TRBV19 | CASRGTSGGNEQFF
TRBJ1-4 | TRBV3-1/TRBV3-2 | CASSHRGVTNEKLFF
TRBJ2-7 | TRBV11-2 | CASSQPASGSYEQYF
TRBJ1-4 | TRBV9 | CASSAAGVVREDLFF
TRBJ1-5 | TRBV19 | CASSPTQIRTGILNQPQHF
TRBJ2-7 | TRBV27 | CASSPYPPADGVRSYEQYF
TRBJ1-1 | TRBV3-1/TRBV3-2 | CASSPWTGPTEAFF